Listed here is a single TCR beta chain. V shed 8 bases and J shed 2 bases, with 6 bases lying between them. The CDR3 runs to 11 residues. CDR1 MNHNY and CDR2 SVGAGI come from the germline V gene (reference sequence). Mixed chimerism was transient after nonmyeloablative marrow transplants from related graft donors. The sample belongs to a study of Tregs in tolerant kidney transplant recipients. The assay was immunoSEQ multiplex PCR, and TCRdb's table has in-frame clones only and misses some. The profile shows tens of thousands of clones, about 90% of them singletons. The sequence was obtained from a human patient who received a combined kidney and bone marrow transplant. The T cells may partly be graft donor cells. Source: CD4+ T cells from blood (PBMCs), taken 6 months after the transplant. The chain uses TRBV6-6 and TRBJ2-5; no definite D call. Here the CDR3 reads CASAAQETQYF. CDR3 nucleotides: TGTGCCAGCGCGGCTCAAGAGACCCAGTACTTC.